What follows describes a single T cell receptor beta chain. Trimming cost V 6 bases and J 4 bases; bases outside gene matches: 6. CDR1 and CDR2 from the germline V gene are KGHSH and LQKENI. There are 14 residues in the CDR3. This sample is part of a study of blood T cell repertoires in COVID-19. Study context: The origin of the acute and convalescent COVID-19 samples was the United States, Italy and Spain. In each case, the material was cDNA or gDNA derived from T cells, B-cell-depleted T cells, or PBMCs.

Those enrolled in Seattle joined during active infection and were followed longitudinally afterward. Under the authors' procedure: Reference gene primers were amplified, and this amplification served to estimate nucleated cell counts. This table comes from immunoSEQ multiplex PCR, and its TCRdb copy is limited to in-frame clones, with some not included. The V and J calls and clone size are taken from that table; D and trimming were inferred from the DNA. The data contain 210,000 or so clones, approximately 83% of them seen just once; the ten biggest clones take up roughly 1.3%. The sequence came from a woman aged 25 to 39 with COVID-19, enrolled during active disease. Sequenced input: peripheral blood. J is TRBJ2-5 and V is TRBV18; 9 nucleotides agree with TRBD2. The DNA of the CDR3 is TGTGCCAGCTCCACGACTAGCGGTCGAGAGACCCAGTACTTC. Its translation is CASSTTSGRETQYF.